This T cell receptor (beta chain) stems from a study of blood T cell repertoires in COVID-19 (dated by TCRdb to the early 2020s). Looking at the study overall: Samples covering the acute and convalescent phases of COVID-19 were provided by collaborators in the United States, Italy and Spain. The repertoires were released in a freely available public database intended as a resource for research on the immune response to SARS-CoV-2. Nearly every sample came with metadata listing a de-identified subject ID, COVID-19 status, age in years and sex. The dataset comprised deeply sampled blood TCRbeta repertoires from subjects exposed to, actively infected with, or recovered from COVID-19. Where HLA class I and class II types were available, the types were taken from metadata supplied by the sample provider, not from assay-based typing. The material from the prospective study consisted of cDNA or gDNA derived from T cells, B-cell-depleted T cells, or PBMCs. The samples were drawn from the first 160 participants of the ongoing ImmuneRACE study and from 950 to 1,500 subjects provided by 6 global collaborators. Paper-wide results and their limitations: The quantity of clinical and demographic metadata differed by source and by participant and was supplied without curation.

TCRbeta CDR3 regions were amplified from genomic DNA by means of the immunoSEQ Assay, a bias-controlled multiplex PCR. The paper's data handling went like this. The number of nucleated cells in each sample was estimated by amplification of reference gene primers within the assay. To quantify the absolute abundance of each unique TCRbeta CDR3 rearrangement, sequence reads were collapsed and filtered. For each sample, productive Simpson clonality was calculated by taking the square root of Simpson's diversity index across productive rearrangements. Drawn from immuneACCESS, this table holds only the in-frame rearrangements with V and J called that TCRdb kept. Clones are partly lost; checked studies trace under half to an unresolved V gene and leave the rest unexplained. From that table come the V and J calls and clone size; the DNA was used to work out D and trimming. In all, the sample holds around 190,000 clones, and around nine tenths of those were seen once. The top ten constitute 18% of the sample.

As concerns this clone: It lacks a known antigen. Base qualities are not at hand, and no much larger clone is one base apart.

At one collaborating source in Seattle, patients were enrolled during active infection and were followed longitudinally through the course of disease. Collaborating institutions collected whole blood in K2EDTA tubes following their own protocols. For TCRbeta analysis, collaborator samples were shipped as frozen whole blood, as isolated PBMCs, or as DNA extracted from either sample type. The sequencing input was peripheral blood. The receptor comes from a man aged 50 to 59 with COVID-19, enrolled during active disease.

CDR3 sequence: CASSTSGTSGATNEQFF. The sequenced DNA is TGTGCCAGCAGCACCTCGGGGACTAGCGGGGCAACGAATGAGCAGTTCTTC. The chain is assembled from TRBV7-3 and TRBJ2-1, and 13 junctional nucleotides match TRBD2. Including cysteine and phenylalanine, the CDR3 has 17 amino acids. Only the CDR3 region is kept as DNA, spanning 51 bases read in frame from base 1. Here V drops 5 bases and J drops 7 bases, and the junction holds 11 bases not matched to any gene. CDR1 and CDR2, per the germline V gene, are SGHTA and FQGTGA.